This entry lists 23 T cell receptor delta chains sequenced from one sample in a study of gamma-delta chains in newborns, infants, children. TCRdb re-called the reads with CATT. This sample has 4,000 to 5,000 delta-chain clones, with 4% to 5.5% found just once. Sequenced input: blood. The receptors here all came from a child who was a newborn, infant or young child, either healthy, febrile or measles-vaccinated (not recorded which).

By proportion, this clone is medium-sized (0.01 to 0.1%). The chain has TRDV2 and TRDJ3; TRDD3 aligns across 9 bases. V shed 3 bases, J shed 0 bases, and the junction held 5 bases outside the gene matches. This CDR3 is built from 18 residues. Germline CDR1 and CDR2: GEAIGNYY and EKD. The CDR3 loop reads CACDEYWGSSWDTRQMFF. CDR3 bases: TGTGCCTGTGACGAGTACTGGGGGAGCTCCTGGGACACCCGACAGATGTTTTTC.

Written as DNA, the CDR3 is TGTGCTCTTGGGGATCTCCCCAGGGGTGGGGGATACCGCGCTTTCTCCTGGGACACCCGACAGATGTTTTTC. It translates to CALGDLPRGGGYRAFSWDTRQMFF. The J gene is TRDJ3, the V gene TRDV1; 10 bases line up with TRDD3. Germline values: CDR1 TSWWSYY, CDR2 QGS. V trimming: 3 bases; J trimming: 0 bases; junction bases outside the gene matches: 20. This CDR3 contains 24 residues.

This chain connects TRDV1 to TRDJ1; TRDD3 matches 9 bases. The CDR3 sequence is 19 residues long. Germline values: CDR1 TSWWSYY, CDR2 QGS. The trim removed 1 base at V and 2 bases at J, leaving 14 bases unmatched. This chain's CDR3 is CALGEPIRWGIDRTDKLIF. The CDR3, as DNA: TGTGCTCTTGGGGAACCGATTCGGTGGGGGATAGATAGGACCGATAAACTCATCTTT.

The chain recombines TRDV2 with TRDJ3; 8 nucleotides align to TRDD3. Per germline, CDR1 GEAIGNYY and CDR2 EKD. This CDR3 region has 21 residues. Trimming at V came to 0 bases and at J to 0 bases, leaving 12 bases not matched to a gene. The DNA for the CDR3 is TGTGCCTGTGACACCGCGGTCCTACTGGGGGCGAGCTCCTGGGACACCCGACAGATGTTTTTC. It yields the protein CACDTAVLLGASSWDTRQMFF.

Details on this clone: A read error is possible here, since a much larger clone lies one base away. The J gene is TRDJ3, the V gene TRDV2; D might be TRDD3 (6 bases). The CDR3 consists of 18 residues. Germline-derived CDR1 and CDR2 are GEAIGNYY and EKD. The V end lost 0 bases, the J end lost 0 bases, and 11 bases lay between the germline ends. The CDR3 region has the DNA TGTGCCTGTGACACCGTCCGGGGGAGCTCCTGGGACACCCGACAGATGTTTTTC. Amino acids: CACDTVRGSSWDTRQMFF.

The V gene is TRDV2, the J gene TRDJ3; 10 bases line up with TRDD3. From germline, CDR1 is GEAIGNYY and CDR2 EKD. The V and J ends lost 5 bases and 0 bases, in that order; junction bases with no gene match: 3. The CDR3 consists of 17 residues. This chain's CDR3 is CACGGDTDSWDTRQMFF. DNA of the CDR3: TGTGCCTGTGGGGGGGATACGGACTCCTGGGACACCCGACAGATGTTTTTC.

The chain links TRDV2 to TRDJ3, with 8 bases aligning to TRDD3. J lost 0 bases, V lost 0 bases, and 6 bases had no gene match. The CDR3 sequence is 19 residues long. Germline V gene sequence: CDR1 GEAIGNYY, CDR2 EKD. In nucleotides, the CDR3 is TGTGCCTGTGACACCGTACTGGGGGCAAACTCCTGGGACACCCGACAGATGTTTTTC. As protein: CACDTVLGANSWDTRQMFF.

V is TRDV1 and J is TRDJ2; 9 positions agree with TRDD3. V shed 2 bases, J shed 5 bases, and the junction held 15 bases outside the gene matches. CDR1 is TSWWSYY, CDR2 QGS, per germline. This CDR3 contains 19 residues. The CDR3 sequence: CALGEGIWTGGPETAQLFF. DNA of the CDR3: TGTGCTCTTGGGGAAGGGATCTGGACTGGGGGACCCGAAACAGCACAACTCTTCTTT.

V and J are TRDV2 and TRDJ3; 7 bases agree with TRDD3. This CDR3 has 19 amino acids. V was clipped by 0 bases and J by 0 bases; unmatched bases: 7. Per germline, CDR1 GEAIGNYY and CDR2 EKD. The CDR3 nucleotides read TGTGCCTGTGACACCTCGAGGGGGATCGTCTCCTGGGACACCCGACAGATGTTTTTC. Encoded protein: CACDTSRGIVSWDTRQMFF.

The rearrangement links TRDV2 to TRDJ3, with D possibly TRDD3 on 6 matching bases. Germline V gene sequence: CDR1 GEAIGNYY, CDR2 EKD. The CDR3 has 17 residues. V shed 2 bases and J shed 4 bases, with 14 bases lying between them. Written as DNA, the CDR3 is TGTGCCTGTGACAGGTTACTGGGATCTTGGGACACCCGACAGATGTTTTTC. It yields the protein CACDRLLGSWDTRQMFF.

This clone was observed a handful of times. This sequence joins TRDV1 and TRDJ1; 12 nucleotides match TRDD3. J lost 0 bases, V lost 4 bases, and 24 bases had no gene match. In germline, CDR1 is TSWWSYY, CDR2 QGS. The CDR3 extends over 23 amino acids. The CDR3 loop is CALGGLRGGTGGYQRSYTDKLIF. The CDR3 DNA is TGTGCTCTTGGGGGACTACGTGGGGGTACTGGGGGATACCAACGCTCGTACACCGATAAACTCATCTTT.

This clone is medium-sized. V and J are TRDV2 and TRDJ1; 13 positions agree with TRDD3. The CDR3 is 16 amino acids. Germline CDR1 is GEAIGNYY and CDR2 is EKD. J lost 0 bases, V lost 2 bases, and 2 bases had no gene match. CDR3 nucleotide sequence: TGTGCCTGTGACATACTGGGGGATACGTACACCGATAAACTCATCTTT. This translates into CACDILGDTYTDKLIF.

This clone was seen a few times. The CDR3 nucleotides are TGTGCCTTCCTATGGGGACTGGGGGATACGATCACCGATAAACTCATCTTT. Its protein product is CAFLWGLGDTITDKLIF. The chain is built from TRDV3 and TRDJ1; TRDD3 matches 13 bases. The CDR3 consists of 17 residues. Trimming cost V 3 bases and J 1 base; bases outside gene matches: 11. Looked up from germline, CDR1 is TVYSNPD and CDR2 is GDNSRS (reference sequence).

This rearrangement joins TRDV1 to TRDJ1; 7 nucleotides line up with TRDD3. Germline V gene sequence: CDR1 TSWWSYY, CDR2 QGS. V lost 2 bases and J lost 0; bases outside the gene matches: 15. This CDR3 is 19 amino acids long. In DNA form, the CDR3 reads TGTGCTCTTGGGGAATGGGGAGGATCTGGGGGGACGTACACCGATAAACTCATCTTT. This sequence encodes CALGEWGGSGGTYTDKLIF.

The chain employs TRDV2 and TRDJ3; 9 bases are a match to TRDD3. After removal of 3 bases from V and 0 bases from J, the junction contained 5 bases not matched to a gene. There are 18 residues in the CDR3. The germline V gene has CDR1 GEAIGNYY and CDR2 EKD. CDR3 sequence reads: CACDAYWGSSWDTRQMFF. CDR3 sequence (DNA): TGTGCCTGTGACGCCTACTGGGGGAGCTCCTGGGACACCCGACAGATGTTTTTC.

This clone turned up a few times. A clone one base away is much larger, so this may be a read error. The same CDR3 can be traced to other DNA sequences in this sample. The chain couples TRDV2 to TRDJ1, with 9 bases fitting TRDD3. This CDR3 has 14 amino acids. Germline V gene data show CDR1 as GEAIGNYY and CDR2 as EKD. This CDR3 reads CACDTGGYTDKLIF. The CDR3 DNA sequence: TGTGCCTGTGACACCGGGGGATACACCGATAAACTCATATTT.

This clone came up a few times. The V gene is TRDV2, the J gene TRDJ1; 12 nucleotides agree with TRDD3. This CDR3 comprises 16 residues. The V gene's germline CDR1 is GEAIGNYY and CDR2 EKD. With 0 bases clipped from V and 3 bases from J, the junction kept 4 bases outside the gene matches. Here the CDR3 DNA reads TGTGCCTGTGACACCGTACTGGGGGATACCTCCGATAAACTCATCTTT. Its protein is CACDTVLGDTSDKLIF.

The chain has TRDV3 and TRDJ1, with 8 nucleotides matching TRDD3. TCRdb leaves out the J gene; it was filled in here by matching the DNA to germline. Trimming at V came to 5 bases and at J to 0 bases, leaving 35 bases not matched to a gene. Germline values: CDR1 TVYSNPD, CDR2 GDNSRS (reference sequence). The CDR3 covers 23 residues. The CDR3: CAADPYGAGPDWGATLYTDKLIF. The CDR3 bases are TGTGCCGCCGACCCTTATGGGGCGGGACCCGACTGGGGGGCCACCTTGTACACCGATAAACTCATCTTT. Full variable domain (rest looked up from reference TRDV3 and TRDJ1): CDKVTQSSPDQTVASGSEVVLLCTYDTVYSNPDLFWYRIRPDYSFQFVFYGDNSRSEGADFTQGRFSVKHILTQKAFHLVISPVRTEDSATYYCAADPYGAGPDWGATLYTDKLIFGKGTRVTVEP.

The sample holds a few counts of this clone. The chain joins TRDV2 to TRDJ1, with a tentative D call TRDD3 (5 bases). CDR3 length: 13 amino acids. Germline V gives CDR1 GEAIGNYY, CDR2 EKD. The V end lost 0 bases, the J end lost 3 bases, and 7 bases lay between the germline ends. CDR3 sequence (DNA): TGTGCCTGTGACACCTGGGGTGCCGATAAACTCATCTTT. Translated: CACDTWGADKLIF.

The table lists this clone with a few counts. One base away lies a much larger clone, so this may be a sequencing read error. Other DNA sequences in the sample encode the same CDR3. The rearrangement links TRDV2 to TRDJ1; 7 bases line up with TRDD3. The CDR3 consists of 15 residues. Germline V gene sequence: CDR1 GEAIGNYY, CDR2 EKD. In DNA, the CDR3 is TGTGCCTGTGACACGGTGGGGGAATCCACCGATAAGCTCATCTTT. Translated, it gives CACDTVGESTDKLIF.

Turning to this clone: This sample also contains other DNA sequences that code for the same CDR3. The chain couples TRDV2 to TRDJ3, with 12 bases lining up with TRDD3. The CDR3 totals 19 residues. The germline CDR1 and CDR2 sequences are GEAIGNYY and EKD. V was pared by 0 bases and J by 1 base, with 3 bases of the junction left unmatched. The CDR3 nucleotides are TGTGCCTGTGACACCGTACTGGGGGATACTTCCTGGGACACCCGACAGATGTTTTTC. It yields the protein CACDTVLGDTSWDTRQMFF.

The chain is built from TRDV2 and TRDJ2; TRDD3 is a possible D gene (6 bases). Germline V gene lookup returns CDR1 GEAIGNYY and CDR2 EKD. Trimming left V 4 bases short and J 4 bases short, with 15 bases between. The CDR3 is 15 amino acids. The CDR3 DNA follows: TGTGCCTGTGAATTGGGGGCTCCTAGGACAGCACAACTCTTCTTT. Its protein is CACELGAPRTAQLFF.

The V and J genes are TRDV1 and TRDJ1; 8 bases fit TRDD3. Germline lookup yields CDR1 TSWWSYY and CDR2 QGS. This CDR3 region has 18 residues. V lost 5 bases to trimming and J lost 0 bases; unmatched junction nucleotides: 14. The chain's CDR3 is CALGPLVGDARNTDKLIF. In DNA form, the CDR3 reads TGTGCTCTTGGGCCCCTAGTGGGGGATGCAAGGAACACCGATAAACTCATCTTT.